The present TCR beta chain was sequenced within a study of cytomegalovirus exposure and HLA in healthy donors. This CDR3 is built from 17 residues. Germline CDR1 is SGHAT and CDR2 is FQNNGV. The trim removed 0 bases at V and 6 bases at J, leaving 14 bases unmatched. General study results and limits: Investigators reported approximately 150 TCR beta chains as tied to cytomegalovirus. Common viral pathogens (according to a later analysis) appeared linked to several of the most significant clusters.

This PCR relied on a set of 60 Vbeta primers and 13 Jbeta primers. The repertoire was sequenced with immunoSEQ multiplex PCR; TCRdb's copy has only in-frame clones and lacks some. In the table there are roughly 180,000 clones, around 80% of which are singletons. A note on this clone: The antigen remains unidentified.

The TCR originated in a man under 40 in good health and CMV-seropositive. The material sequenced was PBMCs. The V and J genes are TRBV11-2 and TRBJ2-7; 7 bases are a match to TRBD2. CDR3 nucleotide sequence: TGTGCCAGCAGCTTAGATCCTGGCGGGAGACCGCGGGGCGAGCAGTACTTC. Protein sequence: CASSLDPGGRPRGEQYF.